This TCR beta chain is drawn from a study of CD8+CD57+ T cells in acquired aplastic anemia. Study-level information: Sorted CD4+ and CD8+ cell DNA averaged around 3 ug.

Flow cytometry had shown expanded CD8+CD57+ cells in the patients chosen for sequencing. At the time of blood sampling, patients had not yet received any therapy. The CDR3 has 13 residues. V lost 4 bases and J 5 bases, leaving 14 bases between the germline ends. The V gene's germline CDR1 is SQVTM and CDR2 ANQGSEA. Study outcomes and limitations: Patient and control CD8+ Simpson's diversity was not significantly different. Both patients and controls carried the same twenty-nine CD8+ CDR3 sequences.

Genomic DNA, serving as template, underwent TCR beta VDJ and CDR3 profiling. TCRdb used MiXCR to reprocess the reads, holding one entry per CDR3 protein. The sample contains 250,000 or so distinct CDR3 sequences, 47% of which appear only once. This clonotype turned up a few times. Its antigen is unknown. Sample: sorted CD4+, CD8+, or CD8+CD57+ T cells (not recorded which) from PBMCs. This clonotype was sampled from a human donor with aplastic anemia. The genes are TRBV29-1 and TRBJ1-2; the D gene is possibly TRBD1 (6 bases). DNA for the CDR3: TGCAGCGTTGGCTCGGGACAAAGTTATGGCTACACCTTC. This sequence encodes CSVGSGQSYGYTF. Filled out from reference TRBV29-1 and TRBJ1-2, the complete variable domain reads SAVISQKPSRDICQRGTSLTIQCQVDSQVTMMFWYRQQPGQSLTLIATANQGSEATYESGFVIDKFPISRPNLTFSTLTVSNMSPEDSSIYLCSVGSGQSYGYTFGSGTRLTVV.